This T cell receptor beta chain originates from a study of identical twins. The junction had 6 bases not matched to a gene; V was cut back by 6 bases and J by 2 bases. Germline loops: CDR1 WSHSY, CDR2 SAAADI. This CDR3 has 15 residues. TCRdb re-called the 5' RACE reads through MiXCR, storing one row per CDR3 protein. The sample consists of roughly 1.6 million distinct CDR3 sequences, about 32% of them appearing once. Sample: cord blood. This TCR was sampled from a newborn girl in good health. V usage is TRBV10-2 and J usage is TRBJ2-1; TRBD1 agrees at 8 bases. The CDR3: CASSRTGKTYNEQFF. Here the CDR3 DNA reads TGCGCCAGCAGCCGGACAGGGAAAACCTACAATGAGCAGTTCTTC.